The sequence of this T cell receptor (beta chain) was determined in a study of neoadjuvant nivolumab and ipilimumab in lung cancer. Germline V gives CDR1 ENHRY, CDR2 SYGVKD. V was trimmed by 0 bases and J by 4 bases, leaving 15 bases between them. This CDR3 has 16 amino acids. The assay was immunoSEQ multiplex PCR, and TCRdb's table has in-frame clones only and misses some. The sample has about 7,300 clones; more than 70% are singletons. This clonotype originated in an adult with non-small cell lung cancer. The V gene is TRBV10-3, the J gene TRBJ2-5; maybe TRBD1 (7 bases). Sequencing used tumor tissue, obtained after neoadjuvant nivolumab, alone or with ipilimumab, at or shortly before surgery. CDR3 sequence reads: CAISESGRQGGETQYF. CDR3 in DNA: TGTGCCATCAGTGAGTCGGGCAGACAGGGAGGAGAGACCCAGTACTTC.